The 20 T cell receptor beta chains reported below all come from one sample, sequenced in a study of OX40 agonist ivuxolimab in advanced cancers. Some clones are missing from TCRdb's copy, which holds only in-frame ones; the method was immunoSEQ multiplex PCR. The table records about 150,000 clones, 75% to 95% of them present only once. This specimen was CD4+ or CD8+ T cells sorted from blood, taken in a trial of the OX40 agonist ivuxolimab. The receptors stem from an adult with an advanced solid tumor such as melanoma, head and neck, liver or kidney cancer.

Regarding this clone: Additional DNA sequences in this sample encode the identical CDR3. The V call is TRBV18, the J call TRBJ2-7; TRBD1 might be the D (5 bases). The CDR3 is 14 residues long. V gave up 3 bases and J gave up 2 bases, with 11 bases separating them. In germline, CDR1 is KGHSH, CDR2 LQKENI. The CDR3 spells CASSPRDSTYEQYF. Here the CDR3 DNA reads TGTGCCAGCTCACCTCGAGACAGTACCTACGAGCAGTACTTC.

The chain couples TRBV5-5 to TRBJ1-1, with a weak D call TRBD1 (5 bases). Trimming removed 1 base from V and 0 bases from J, with 16 bases in between. Looked up from germline, CDR1 is SGHKS and CDR2 is YYEKEE (reference sequence). CDR3 length: 17 residues. CDR3 DNA: TGTGCCAGCAGCTTGAGTCCAGGGAGCGGGATGAACACTGAAGCTTTCTTT. This encodes CASSLSPGSGMNTEAFF.

CDR3 protein: CASSPGTGYLNIQYF. DNA of the CDR3: TGTGCCAGCAGTCCCGGGACAGGGTATCTCAACATTCAGTACTTC. The chain recombines TRBV7-2 with TRBJ2-4, with TRBD1 matching over 9 bases. The CDR3 sequence is 15 residues long. The junction had 10 bases not matched to a gene; V was cut back by 6 bases and J by 7 bases. Germline CDR1 SGHTA, CDR2 FQGNSA.

This rearrangement joins TRBV9 to TRBJ2-7; D gene unclear. The V gene lost 0 bases and the J gene lost 3 bases, with 13 bases spanning the gap. From germline, CDR1 is SGDLS and CDR2 YYNGEE. This CDR3 is built from 15 residues. CDR3 residues: CASSVADEAVYEQYF. The DNA for the CDR3 is TGTGCCAGCAGCGTAGCGGACGAGGCTGTCTACGAGCAGTACTTC.

The J gene is TRBJ2-3, the V gene TRBV12-5; no reliable D call. V lost 0 bases to trimming and J lost 4 bases, with 5 bases between them. CDR1 and CDR2 from the germline V gene are LGHNT and FRNRAP. CDR3 size: 13 residues. The CDR3 is CASGLVRADTQYF. As DNA, the CDR3 is TGTGCTAGTGGTTTGGTACGAGCAGATACGCAGTATTTT.

V gene TRBV2 combines with J gene TRBJ1-5, with unresolved D. Germline V gene data show CDR1 as SNHLY and CDR2 as FYNNEI. V dropped 5 bases and J dropped 0 bases, with 8 bases sitting between them. CDR3 length: 14 residues. The CDR3 loop is CASSTAYSNQPQHF. The DNA for the CDR3 is TGTGCCAGCAGTACAGCGTATAGCAATCAGCCCCAGCATTTT.

The rearrangement joins TRBV10-3 to TRBJ2-5, with no clear D. Looked up from germline, CDR1 is ENHRY and CDR2 is SYGVKD. Trimming pared 2 bases from V and 1 base from J, leaving 17 bases between. The CDR3 is 17 amino acids. CDR3 region: CAISEAVSRTAQETQYF. The CDR3 bases are TGTGCCATCAGTGAGGCGGTCTCCAGGACGGCCCAAGAGACCCAGTACTTC.

The V gene is TRBV4-3, the J gene TRBJ1-2, with 9 bases aligning to TRBD1. Germline V gives CDR1 LGHNA, CDR2 YSLEER. CDR3 length: 15 residues. Losses at the gene ends were 2 bases for V and 7 bases for J; bases not matched to a gene: 8. Here the CDR3 DNA reads TGCGCCAGCAGCCAACTCGTGACAGGGGGGGGTGGCTACACCTTC. Amino acids: CASSQLVTGGGGYTF.

This clone was detected only once. The chain links TRBV18 to TRBJ2-1, with D perhaps matching TRBD2 (6 bases). This CDR3 is built from 15 residues. Trimming took off 0 bases at V and 3 bases at J, with 9 bases between the two ends. Germline-derived CDR1 and CDR2 are KGHSH and LQKENI. Here the CDR3 reads CASSPPTGDYNEQFF. Written as DNA, the CDR3 is TGTGCCAGCTCACCACCGACGGGAGACTACAATGAGCAGTTCTTC.

This chain joins TRBV30 and TRBJ2-1; 12 nucleotides align to TRBD2. The CDR3 is made up of 16 amino acids. In germline, CDR1 is GTSNPN, CDR2 SVGIG (reference sequence). The junction had 4 bases not matched to a gene; V was cut back by 0 bases and J by 4 bases. The CDR3 bases are TGTGCCTGGAGTGTACTAGCGGGAGGTCTTTACAATGAGCAGTTCTTC. This gives the protein CAWSVLAGGLYNEQFF.

The chain recombines TRBV6-1 with TRBJ2-7; tentative D call: TRBD1 (5 bases). Germline V gene sequence: CDR1 MNHNS, CDR2 SASEGT. Trimming removed 2 bases at V and 5 bases at J, with 16 bases between. This CDR3 is 15 amino acids long. CDR3 DNA: TGTGCCAGCAGTGAATCCCCATGGGGCAGGGACGAGCAGTACTTC. Protein product: CASSESPWGRDEQYF.

This sequence joins TRBV5-1 and TRBJ2-5; no reliable D call. The CDR3 loop spans 14 amino acids. Trimming stripped 6 bases from V and 1 base from J, with 13 bases between. From germline, CDR1 is SGHRS and CDR2 YFSETQ. CDR3 DNA sequence: TGCGCCAGCACCCTCGGTCTTCCCCAAGAGACCCAGTACTTC. Its protein product is CASTLGLPQETQYF. Variable domain in full (rest from reference TRBV5-1 and TRBJ2-5): KAGVTQTPRYLIKTRGQQVTLSCSPISGHRSVSWYQQTPGQGLQFLFEYFSETQRNKGNFPGRFSGRQFSNSRSEMNVSTLELGDSALYLCASTLGLPQETQYFGPGTRLLVL.

The V gene is TRBV5-4, the J gene TRBJ1-5; D uncertain. The CDR3 runs to 15 residues. V lost 0 bases to trimming and J lost 1 base, with 8 bases between them. The germline CDR1 and CDR2 sequences are SGHNT and YYREEE (reference sequence). This CDR3 is CASSLGGSSNQPQHF. The CDR3 nucleotides are TGTGCCAGCAGCTTGGGGGGATCGAGCAATCAGCCCCAGCATTTT. Variable domain in full (rest from reference TRBV5-4 and TRBJ1-5): ETGVTQSPTHLIKTRGQQVTLRCSSQSGHNTVSWYQQALGQGPQFIFQYYREEENGRGNFPPRFSGLQFPNYSSELNVNALELDDSALYLCASSLGGSSNQPQHFGDGTRLSIL.

The rearrangement joins TRBV9 to TRBJ2-1; tentatively, D is TRBD2 (5 bases). Trimming cost V 3 bases and J 6 bases, with 19 bases left between them. Germline V gene data show CDR1 as SGDLS and CDR2 as YYNGEE. The CDR3 loop spans 16 amino acids. CDR3 coding DNA: TGTGCCAGCAGCGGAGGACTTTCCTCCATGTTCAATGAGCAGTTCTTC. Protein product: CASSGGLSSMFNEQFF.

The chain joins TRBV28 to TRBJ2-3; weak D call: TRBD2 (5 bases). The CDR3 has 16 residues. V dropped 6 bases and J dropped 6 bases, with 22 bases sitting between them. Germline CDR1 MDHEN, CDR2 SYDVKM. The CDR3 loop reads CASSSPRSGASDTQYF. The CDR3 DNA reads TGTGCCAGCAGCTCCCCCCGGAGCGGAGCATCGGATACGCAGTATTTT.

V and J are TRBV28 and TRBJ2-7; a weak D match, TRBD1 (5 bases). The germline gives CDR1 MDHEN, CDR2 SYDVKM. The CDR3 covers 14 residues. Trimming removed 3 bases at V and 5 bases at J, with 14 bases between. The DNA for the CDR3 is TGTGCCAGCAGTTTCCTGGGGCCTCCGAACGAGCAGTACTTC. This gives the protein CASSFLGPPNEQYF. Filled out from reference TRBV28 and TRBJ2-7, the complete variable domain reads DVKVTQSSRYLVKRTGEKVFLECVQDMDHENMFWYRQDPGLGLRLIYFSYDVKMKEKGDIPEGYSVSREKKERFSLILESASTNQTSMYLCASSFLGPPNEQYFGPGTRLTVT.

The chain is built from TRBV7-8 and TRBJ2-1; no clear D. V was cut by 1 base and J by 0 bases, with 7 bases left in between. The CDR3 is 15 residues long. The germline V gene has CDR1 SGHVS and CDR2 FQNEAQ. CDR3 residues: CASSLVRFSYNEQFF. DNA for the CDR3: TGTGCCAGCAGCTTAGTCCGGTTCTCCTACAATGAGCAGTTCTTC.

The chain employs TRBV19 and TRBJ2-7; D unresolved. Germline assignment: CDR1 LNHDA and CDR2 SQIVND (reference sequence). This CDR3 is 13 amino acids long. V was shortened by 2 bases and J by 6 bases, with 11 bases between the two germline ends. The CDR3 loop reads CASSIQPTGEQYF. As DNA, the CDR3 is TGTGCCAGTAGTATACAGCCCACGGGCGAGCAGTACTTC.

The chain carries TRBV28 and TRBJ2-3; tentatively, D is TRBD1 (6 bases). This CDR3 spans 14 amino acids. Germline CDR1 and CDR2: MDHEN and SYDVKM. With 6 bases removed from V and 5 bases from J, the gap between germline ends came to 15 bases. Here the CDR3 DNA reads TGTGCCAGCAGCGAAACAGGGTACAGAGATACGCAGTATTTT. It yields the protein CASSETGYRDTQYF. Based on the CDR3 plus reference TRBV28 and TRBJ2-3, the full variable domain is DVKVTQSSRYLVKRTGEKVFLECVQDMDHENMFWYRQDPGLGLRLIYFSYDVKMKEKGDIPEGYSVSREKKERFSLILESASTNQTSMYLCASSETGYRDTQYFGPGTRLTVL.

This sequence joins TRBV19 and TRBJ1-1, with D hard to call. The ends were cut back, 5 bases at V and 0 bases at J, with 19 bases in the middle. The CDR3 is 17 amino acids. Looked up from germline, CDR1 is LNHDA and CDR2 is SQIVND (reference sequence). The CDR3 protein is CASSLNHGLLMNTEAFF. CDR3 sequence (DNA): TGTGCCAGTAGTCTCAACCATGGACTGCTGATGAACACTGAAGCTTTCTTT. The variable domain in full, completed from reference TRBV19 and TRBJ1-1, reads DGGITQSPKYLFRKEGQNVTLSCEQNLNHDAMYWYRQDPGQGLRLIYYSQIVNDFQKGDIAEGYSVSREKKESFPLTVTSAQKNPTAFYLCASSLNHGLLMNTEAFFGQGTRLTVV.